This TCR beta chain comes out of a study of cytomegalovirus exposure and HLA in healthy donors. Points on this clone: Its target is not known.

It was with 60 Vbeta and 13 Jbeta primers that the PCR ran. Generated by immunoSEQ multiplex PCR, the TCRdb table keeps only in-frame clones and is missing some. Of 150,000 to 200,000 clones in the sample, roughly 77% were seen once. V was cut by 0 bases and J by 5 bases, with 24 bases left in between. This CDR3 has 19 residues. Germline loops: CDR1 SGDLS, CDR2 YYNGEE. Findings of the study overall: An analysis that came later showed most CMV-associated TCR beta chains appearing HLA-restricted.

This clonotype originated in a woman aged 40 to 50 in good health and CMV-seropositive. Material for sequencing was PBMCs. The V and J genes are TRBV9 and TRBJ2-1, with a tentative D call TRBD2 (6 bases). CDR3 residues: CASSVEDFGGGKRDNEQFF. DNA of the CDR3: TGTGCCAGCAGCGTAGAGGACTTTGGCGGCGGGAAAAGGGACAATGAGCAGTTCTTC.